This TCR beta chain was identified in a study of technical replicates of blood from four donors. TCRdb's table, derived via immunoSEQ multiplex PCR, lists solely in-frame clones and lacks some. The table records 10,000 to 12,000 clones, approximately 94% of them present only once. This clone was observed a few times. This sequence was found in a human donor in good health. Material: PBMCs.

The CDR3 loop reads CAIGTSATSSYNEQFF. CDR3 in DNA: TGTGCCATAGGGACTAGCGCCACGAGCTCCTACAATGAGCAGTTCTTC. The rearrangement links TRBV15 to TRBJ2-1; 10 bases are shared with TRBD2. The V segment lost 10 bases and the J segment 0 bases; nucleotides outside the gene matches: 9. The CDR3 has 16 amino acids. Germline V gene sequence: CDR1 LNHNV, CDR2 YYDKDF (reference sequence).